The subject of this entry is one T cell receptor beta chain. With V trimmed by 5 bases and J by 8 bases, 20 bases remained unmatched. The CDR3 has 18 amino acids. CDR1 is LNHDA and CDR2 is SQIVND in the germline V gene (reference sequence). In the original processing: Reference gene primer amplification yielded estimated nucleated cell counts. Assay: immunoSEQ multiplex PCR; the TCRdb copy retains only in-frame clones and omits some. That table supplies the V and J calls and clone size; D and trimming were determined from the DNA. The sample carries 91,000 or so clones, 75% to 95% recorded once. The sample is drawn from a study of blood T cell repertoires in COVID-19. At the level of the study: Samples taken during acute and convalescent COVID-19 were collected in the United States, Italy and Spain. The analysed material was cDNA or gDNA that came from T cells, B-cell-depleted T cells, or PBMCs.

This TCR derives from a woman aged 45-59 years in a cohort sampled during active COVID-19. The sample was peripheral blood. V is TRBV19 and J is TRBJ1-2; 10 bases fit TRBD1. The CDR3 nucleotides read TGTGCCAGTAGTGCCTCGATTGGGGACAGGGGCCGTCTAACGGGCTACACCTTC. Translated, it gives CASSASIGDRGRLTGYTF.